The source of this T cell receptor (beta chain) is a study of shared clonotypes between healthy human individuals. As regards this clone: Antigen specificity is unknown.

Sorted-subset replicate PCRs used 150 to 200 ng of genomic DNA. This amount corresponded to 30,000 to 35,000 T cell genomes. Measured with immunoSEQ multiplex PCR; TCRdb has only the in-frame clones, and not every one. This repertoire shows over 2 million clones, around 95% found once; its top ten account for about 0.13%. Germline loops: CDR1 LNHDA, CDR2 SQIVND (reference sequence). J was trimmed by 7 bases and V by 10 bases; bases with no gene match: 12. The CDR3 extends over 14 amino acids. Findings and limits, study-wide: Among donors, sharing of clonotypes was expected to be affected by sequencing depth. Researchers found naive subsets generally carried larger estimated richness than memory subsets.

In the CD4+ fraction, cells were divided into CD45RA+ naive and CD45RA-negative memory subsets. The chain is built from TRBV19 and TRBJ2-3; 9 bases are shared with TRBD1. This TCR derives from a man aged 18 to 29 in good health. Sample: naive CD4+ T cells sorted from blood. The subset denotes: CD45RA+ positively selected. The DNA of the CDR3 is TGTGCCACCTCCAGGACAGGGGTTCCAAATACGCAGTATTTT. Translating gives CATSRTGVPNTQYF.